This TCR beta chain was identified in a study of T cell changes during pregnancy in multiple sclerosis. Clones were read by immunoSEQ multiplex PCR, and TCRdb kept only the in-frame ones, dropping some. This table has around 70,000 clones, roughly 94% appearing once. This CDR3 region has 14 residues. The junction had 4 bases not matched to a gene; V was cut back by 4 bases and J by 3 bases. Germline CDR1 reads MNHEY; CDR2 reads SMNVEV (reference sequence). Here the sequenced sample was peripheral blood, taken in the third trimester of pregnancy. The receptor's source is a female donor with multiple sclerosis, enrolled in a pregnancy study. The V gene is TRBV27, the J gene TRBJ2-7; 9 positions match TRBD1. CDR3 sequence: CASSSPTGGYEQYF. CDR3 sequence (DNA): TGTGCCAGCAGTTCCCCGACAGGGGGCTACGAGCAGTACTTC.